This T cell receptor beta chain comes out of a study of T cell responses to AZD1222 COVID-19 vaccine. Overall study results and limits: Every sample of the repertoires postdated the peak T cell response. Females outnumbered males among donors, who were mostly white British; clonal diversity was possibly underestimated. Vaccine-associated CD4 TCRs ranged over spike, dominating at 160-218 and 743-854.

Second-dose timings of about 4 or about 12 weeks were pooled. To note about this clone: Its matching antigen is unknown.

This CDR3 has 13 amino acids. Looked up from germline, CDR1 is SNHLY and CDR2 is FYNNEI. Trimming removed 7 bases at V and 0 bases at J, with 7 bases between. Using immunoSEQ multiplex PCR, the repertoire was profiled, and TCRdb retains in-frame clones only, with some absent. Counted here are 90,000 to 150,000 clones, 92% occurring once; the ten biggest clones make up about 8%. The clonotype originates from an adult who received the AZD1222 COVID-19 vaccine. The rearrangement uses TRBV2 and TRBJ2-1; D is unclear. Here the sequenced sample was peripheral blood, taken 28 days after the second AZD1222 dose. The CDR3 sequence: CASTENSYNEQFF. CDR3 bases: TGTGCCAGCACGGAGAACTCCTACAATGAGCAGTTCTTC.